This TCR beta chain was captured in a study of T cell changes during pregnancy in multiple sclerosis (dated by TCRdb to between 2019 and 2020). Background on the whole study: The study looked at changes in the T cell repertoire across pregnancy in women with multiple sclerosis.

CDR1 is given as SGHAT and CDR2 as FQNNGV, both from the germline V gene. V lost 2 bases and J lost 4 bases, and the count of bases not matched to a germline gene is 11. The CDR3 numbers 17 residues from cysteine through phenylalanine. Of the read, only the CDR3 DNA is kept; its 51 bases are in frame from base 1. A note on this clone: Its antigen target is currently unknown. Per-base qualities were not stored, and no clone one base away is much larger.

The library was produced with the immunoSEQ multiplex PCR assay. TCRdb took this table from immuneACCESS and kept in-frame rearrangements with V and J called. Such tables lack part of the clones; where checked against another copy, unresolved V genes explain under half of the gap, and the rest is unexplained. The sample includes around 69,000 clones, with roughly 92% observed a single time. The ten largest make up approximately 2% of the sample. The origin of this receptor is a female donor in good health, enrolled as a control in a pregnancy study. This sequence uses TRBV11-2 and TRBJ2-3; TRBD2 matches 8 bases in the middle. This sample comprised peripheral blood, obtained in the third trimester of pregnancy. The CDR3 has the sequence CASSLRRAAGASDTQYF. The sequence in DNA is TGTGCCAGCAGCTTAAGAAGAGCAGCGGGGGCCTCAGATACGCAGTATTTT.